This T cell receptor beta chain appears in the sequencing data of a study of early T cells in non-severe SARS-CoV-2 infection. Overall study: The authors sequenced bulk RNA from unsorted whole blood, leaving chains unpaired. The study's findings and limits: Matching with VDJdb favored anti-spike CD8 responses (missing private and CD4 specificities).

V dropped 4 bases and J dropped 9; count of bases not matched to a gene: 8. CDR1 SGDLS and CDR2 YYNGEE come from the germline V gene. This CDR3 has 14 amino acids. Individual cDNA molecules carried attached unique molecular identifiers. TCRdb itself ran the 5' RACE reads through MiXCR, one entry per CDR3 protein. Of approximately 47,000 distinct CDR3 sequences listed, around 10% are singletons. This clonotype was observed at least ten times. Its specificity is not known. The source is an adult who was a healthcare worker with PCR-confirmed SARS-CoV-2 infection or an uninfected control (not recorded which). The input for sequencing was whole blood, taken at baseline. The chain recombines TRBV9 with TRBJ2-1; 9 bases fit TRBD2. The CDR3 protein is CASSLGAGGSEQFF. Written as DNA, the CDR3 is TGTGCCAGCAGCCTGGGGGCGGGAGGGAGTGAGCAGTTCTTC.